This entry lists 24 T cell receptor beta chains sequenced from one sample in a study of T cells in Graves' hyperthyroidism and ophthalmopathy. Researchers took RNA transcripts and amplified the TCR beta CDR3 regions from them. Initially, a first-round RT-PCR of the TCR CDR3 employed the HTBI primer set. TCRdb reprocessed the multiplex PCR reads with MiXCR, giving one entry per CDR3 protein. The top ten hold 25% to 30% of the sample, which has 490,000 or so distinct CDR3 sequences, about 16% seen once. Sequencing was done on a sample of blood. The receptors were sampled from a woman aged 25 to 39 with Graves' ophthalmopathy.

This clonotype was detected many times. This chain links TRBV20-1 with TRBJ2-1, with 8 bases identical to TRBD2. The CDR3 extends over 16 amino acids. The junction had 8 bases not matched to a gene; V was cut back by 0 bases and J by 4 bases. From germline, CDR1 is DFQATT and CDR2 SNEGSKA (reference sequence). The CDR3 coding sequence is TGCAGTGCTAGAGATCGGGAGCGGGAGTTTTACAATGAGCAGTTCTTC. This encodes CSARDREREFYNEQFF.

This clonotype was detected ten times or more. The chain is built from TRBV2 and TRBJ2-7, with 8 positions matching TRBD2. There are 14 residues in the CDR3. The V segment lost 6 bases and the J segment 3 bases; nucleotides outside the gene matches: 7. Germline V gene data show CDR1 as SNHLY and CDR2 as FYNNEI. The CDR3 DNA sequence: TGTGCCAGCAGAGCCACCGGGACTAGCTACGAGCAGTACTTC. It yields the protein CASRATGTSYEQYF.

The chain has TRBV19 and TRBJ2-1; 9 positions match TRBD1. Germline V gene sequence: CDR1 LNHDA, CDR2 SQIVND (reference sequence). CDR3 length: 13 amino acids. V shed 4 bases, J shed 10 bases, and the junction held 5 bases outside the gene matches. The CDR3, as DNA: TGTGCCAGTAGTACGGACAGGGGAGGGGAGCAGTTCTTC. This codes for CASSTDRGGEQFF. Combining the CDR3 with reference TRBV19 and TRBJ2-1 gives the whole variable domain DGGITQSPKYLFRKEGQNVTLSCEQNLNHDAMYWYRQDPGQGLRLIYYSQIVNDFQKGDIAEGYSVSREKKESFPLTVTSAQKNPTAFYLCASSTDRGGEQFFGPGTRLTVL.

This clonotype was counted ten times or more. This chain joins TRBV30 and TRBJ2-1, with 10 bases identical to TRBD2. V lost 0 bases to trimming and J lost 2 bases; unmatched junction nucleotides: 7. CDR1 GTSNPN and CDR2 SVGIG come from the germline V gene (reference sequence). There are 17 residues in the CDR3. The CDR3 bases are TGTGCCTGGAGTGTAGACCGAACTAGCGGGACCTACAATGAGCAGTTCTTC. Translated: CAWSVDRTSGTYNEQFF.

This clonotype was found many times. The gene calls are TRBV5-6 and TRBJ2-7, with D possibly TRBD1 on 6 matching bases. The CDR3 extends over 15 amino acids. Germline V gene sequence: CDR1 SGHDT, CDR2 YYEEEE. Trimming left V 3 bases short and J 1 base short, with 14 bases between. CDR3 region: CASSSPTGGSYEQYF. The CDR3, as DNA: TGTGCCAGCAGCTCGCCGACAGGCGGTTCCTACGAGCAGTACTTC.

This clonotype was observed many times. This chain links TRBV3-1 with TRBJ1-1, with TRBD1 as a possible D gene (5 bases). This CDR3 is built from 11 residues. Germline V lookup: CDR1 LGHDT, CDR2 YNNKEL (reference sequence). Trimming stripped 9 bases from V and 7 bases from J, with 12 bases between. CDR3 nucleotides: TGTGCCAGTTGCAGGGCTGGTGAAGCTTTCTTT. Its protein product is CASCRAGEAFF. The variable domain in full, completed from reference TRBV3-1 and TRBJ1-1, reads DTAVSQTPKYLVTQMGNDKSIKCEQNLGHDTMYWYKQDSKKFLKIMFSYNNKELIINETVPNRFSPKSPDKAHLNLHINSLELGDSAVYFCASCRAGEAFFGQGTRLTVV.

This clonotype was detected ten times or more. The chain is built from TRBV6-2 or TRBV6-3 and TRBJ2-3, with a possible D match to TRBD1 (5 bases). This CDR3 has 15 residues. Trimming took 7 bases from V and 0 from J, leaving 14 bases between them. CDR1 and CDR2 from the germline V gene are MNHEY and SVGEGT. The CDR3 nucleotides read TGTGCCAGCACTTCTACGAGACAGAGCACAGATACGCAGTATTTT. Protein sequence: CASTSTRQSTDTQYF.

This clonotype has a count of ten or more. This rearrangement joins TRBV28 to TRBJ2-7, with D possibly matching TRBD2 (5 bases). This CDR3 contains 13 residues. Per germline, CDR1 MDHEN and CDR2 SYDVKM. V was pared by 3 bases and J by 5 bases, with 11 bases between. As DNA, the CDR3 is TGTGCCAGCAGTTTCTCCGGAGGAAACGAGCAGTACTTC. Its protein is CASSFSGGNEQYF.

This clonotype was seen many times. V gene TRBV6-2 or TRBV6-3 combines with J gene TRBJ2-3; TRBD1 aligns across 12 bases. V shed 2 bases and J 2 bases; nucleotides not matched to a gene: 11. Germline CDR1 and CDR2: MNHEY and SVGEGT. The CDR3 sequence is 19 residues long. CDR3 sequence reads: CASSYSPGTGGRYTDTQYF. The CDR3 region has the DNA TGTGCCAGCAGTTACAGCCCCGGGACAGGGGGCCGGTACACAGATACGCAGTATTTT.

V is TRBV9 and J is TRBJ2-3, with TRBD2 matching over 12 bases. The CDR3 is 18 amino acids. J gave up 1 base and V 3 bases, and 9 bases lay outside the gene matches. The germline V gene has CDR1 SGDLS and CDR2 YYNGEE. CDR3 DNA: TGTGCCAGCAGCGGAACCCGGACTAGCGGGGACCGCACAGATACGCAGTATTTT. This codes for CASSGTRTSGDRTDTQYF.

The chain uses TRBV6-2 or TRBV6-3 and TRBJ1-2; 9 nucleotides line up with TRBD1. Trimming removed 7 bases from V and 5 bases from J; junction bases left unmatched: 8. CDR1 MNHEY and CDR2 SVGEGT come from the germline V gene. The length of the CDR3 is 14 residues. The CDR3: CASKPGTGTYGYTF. The CDR3 DNA reads as TGTGCCAGCAAGCCTGGGACAGGGACTTATGGCTACACCTTC.

This clonotype was found many times. This chain connects TRBV6-1 to TRBJ2-3; 7 bases align to TRBD1. Germline assignment: CDR1 MNHNS and CDR2 SASEGT. The trim removed 4 bases at V and 2 bases at J, leaving 6 bases unmatched. CDR3 length: 15 amino acids. CDR3 protein: CASSVTGDHTDTQYF. The CDR3 coding sequence is TGTGCCAGCAGTGTCACAGGGGATCACACAGATACGCAGTATTTT.

This chain links TRBV7-2 with TRBJ2-3, with a possible D match to TRBD1 (5 bases). This CDR3 is built from 13 residues. CDR1 and CDR2 from the germline V gene are SGHTA and FQGNSA. V lost 6 bases to trimming and J lost 4 bases, with 11 bases between them. CDR3 loop: CASSLTRADTQYF. CDR3 nucleotides: TGTGCCAGCAGTCTTACCAGGGCAGATACGCAGTATTTT.

This clonotype has at least ten counts. This sequence joins TRBV30 and TRBJ2-7; possible D gene TRBD2, 6 bases. The ends were cut back, 3 bases at V and 7 bases at J, with 13 bases in the middle. Germline V CDR1 and CDR2: GTSNPN, SVGIG (reference sequence). This CDR3 comprises 12 residues. The CDR3 region has the DNA TGTGCCTGGAGCGTGGGAGGAGGGGAGCAGTACTTC. Residues: CAWSVGGGEQYF.

This clonotype occurred many times. The V gene is TRBV7-3, the J gene TRBJ2-1; 7 positions match TRBD2. Germline-derived CDR1 and CDR2 are SGHTA and FQGTGA. After removal of 5 bases from V and 7 bases from J, the junction contained 11 bases not matched to a gene. The length of the CDR3 is 15 residues. DNA for the CDR3: TGTGCCAGCAGCATAAGACTAGCTCACCAAAATGAGCAGTTCTTC. Amino acid sequence: CASSIRLAHQNEQFF.

This clonotype showed up just a few times. The chain links TRBV20-1 to TRBJ2-1; 9 bases align to TRBD2. V lost 4 bases and J lost 7; bases outside the gene matches: 14. Germline CDR1 reads DFQATT; CDR2 reads SNEGSKA (reference sequence). This CDR3 is built from 16 residues. The CDR3 sequence is CSANAVAGERWNEQFF. The CDR3, as DNA: TGCAGTGCTAACGCGGTAGCGGGAGAGCGCTGGAATGAGCAGTTCTTC.

This clonotype was observed many times. The rearrangement uses TRBV3-1 and TRBJ2-3; D call uncertain. The length of the CDR3 is 13 residues. The ends were cut back, 3 bases at V and 3 bases at J, with 7 bases in the middle. In germline, CDR1 is LGHDT, CDR2 YNNKEL (reference sequence). This CDR3 is CASSQPRTDTQYF. For the CDR3, the DNA is TGTGCCAGCAGCCAGCCGAGGACAGATACGCAGTATTTT.

The gene calls are TRBV5-1 and TRBJ2-1; TRBD2 aligns across 7 bases. This CDR3 comprises 15 residues. Per the germline V gene, CDR1 is SGHRS and CDR2 is YFSETQ. Trimming at V came to 3 bases and at J to 5 bases, leaving 8 bases not matched to a gene. This CDR3 reads CASSSERGKNNEQFF. CDR3 bases: TGCGCCAGCAGCTCAGAGCGGGGAAAGAACAATGAGCAGTTCTTC.

This clonotype was recorded many times. The V gene is TRBV28, the J gene TRBJ2-7, with D perhaps TRBD1 (7 bases). Per germline, CDR1 MDHEN and CDR2 SYDVKM. The CDR3 sequence is 14 residues long. Trimming shortened V by 3 bases and J by 4 bases, and 13 bases separated the two germline ends. The CDR3 loop is CASSLEGAEYEQYF. The DNA for the CDR3 is TGTGCCAGCAGTTTGGAGGGGGCTGAGTACGAGCAGTACTTC.

This clonotype was counted many times. This chain uses TRBV28 with TRBJ1-6; 9 nucleotides agree with TRBD1. With V trimmed by 8 bases and J by 9 bases, 17 bases remained unmatched. Germline CDR1 and CDR2: MDHEN and SYDVKM. CDR3 length equals 17 residues. CDR3 in amino acids: CASRYHYRTGATSPLHF. For the CDR3, the DNA is TGTGCCAGCCGTTACCACTACCGGACAGGGGCCACTTCACCCCTCCACTTT.

This clonotype was picked up one time. The chain is built from TRBV27 and TRBJ2-3, with 8 bases fitting TRBD2. The CDR3 runs 15 residues. Trimming cost V 6 bases and J 2 bases; bases outside gene matches: 7. The germline CDR1 and CDR2 sequences are MNHEY and SMNVEV (reference sequence). CDR3: CASRSPAGATDTQYF. CDR3 in DNA: TGTGCCAGCAGATCCCCAGCGGGAGCCACAGATACGCAGTATTTT.

This clonotype came up a few times. V usage is TRBV7-2 and J usage is TRBJ2-1, with 16 bases identical to TRBD2. The germline V gene has CDR1 SGHTA and CDR2 FQGNSA. The V segment lost 4 bases and the J segment 4 bases; nucleotides outside the gene matches: 4. The CDR3 is 17 residues long. CDR3 in DNA: TGTGCCAGCAGCTACACGGGACTAGCGGGAGGGTACAATGAGCAGTTCTTC. Translation: CASSYTGLAGGYNEQFF.

This clonotype has at least ten counts. The chain is built from TRBV29-1 and TRBJ2-7; D possibly corresponds to TRBD1 (5 bases). Trimming removed 4 bases from V and 2 bases from J, with 12 bases in between. The CDR3 extends over 13 amino acids. Germline CDR1 is SQVTM and CDR2 is ANQGSEA. The CDR3 loop reads CSVVPQGTYEQYF. The CDR3 region has the DNA TGCAGCGTTGTTCCGCAGGGTACCTACGAGCAGTACTTC.

The chain couples TRBV19 to TRBJ2-7; D unresolved. Germline loops: CDR1 LNHDA, CDR2 SQIVND (reference sequence). Trimming pared 2 bases from V and 3 bases from J, leaving 14 bases between. The CDR3 loop spans 15 amino acids. DNA for the CDR3: TGTGCCAGTAGTATAACTCCGAAGGCCCACTACGAGCAGTACTTC. Protein sequence: CASSITPKAHYEQYF.